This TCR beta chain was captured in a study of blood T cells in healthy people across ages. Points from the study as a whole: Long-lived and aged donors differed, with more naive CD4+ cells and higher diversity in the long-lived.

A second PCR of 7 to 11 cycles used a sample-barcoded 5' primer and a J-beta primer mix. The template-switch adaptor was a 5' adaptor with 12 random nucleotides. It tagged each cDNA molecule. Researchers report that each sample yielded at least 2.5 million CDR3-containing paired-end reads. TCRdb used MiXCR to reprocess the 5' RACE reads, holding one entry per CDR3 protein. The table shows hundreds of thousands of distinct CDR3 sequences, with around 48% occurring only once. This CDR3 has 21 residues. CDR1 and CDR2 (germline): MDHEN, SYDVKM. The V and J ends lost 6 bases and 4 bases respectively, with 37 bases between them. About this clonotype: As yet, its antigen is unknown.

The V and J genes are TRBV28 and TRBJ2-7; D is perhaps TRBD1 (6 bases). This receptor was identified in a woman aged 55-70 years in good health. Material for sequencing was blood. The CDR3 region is CASSTRGHASTGERSPYEQYF. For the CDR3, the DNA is TGTGCCAGCAGCACACGGGGACACGCTTCAACCGGGGAGAGGTCACCGTACGAGCAGTACTTC.